The 11 T cell receptor beta chains listed next were all sequenced from one sample in a study of T cell responses to AZD1222 COVID-19 vaccine. Using immunoSEQ multiplex PCR, the repertoire was profiled, and TCRdb retains in-frame clones only, with some absent. The sample lists 180,000 or so clones; 90% were seen once. Sample: peripheral blood, taken 28 days after the second dose of the MenACWY control vaccine. The receptors originated from an adult who received the MenACWY meningococcal vaccine as a control.

This clone was seen more than once but under ten times. The genes are TRBV7-9 and TRBJ1-5; 7 bases are shared with TRBD1. J gave up 4 bases and V 5 bases, and 8 bases lay outside the gene matches. CDR3 length equals 15 residues. CDR1 is SEHNR and CDR2 is FQNEAQ in the germline V gene (reference sequence). CDR3 sequence: CASSAGDSQNQPQHF. DNA for the CDR3: TGTGCCAGCAGCGCCGGGGACAGCCAAAATCAGCCCCAGCATTTT.

Here the CDR3 reads CASSLDSHQKLQETQYF. CDR3 sequence (DNA): TGTGCCAGCAGTTTAGACTCCCATCAGAAACTTCAAGAGACCCAGTACTTC. This chain joins TRBV28 and TRBJ2-5; D call uncertain. Looked up from germline, CDR1 is MDHEN and CDR2 is SYDVKM. CDR3 length: 17 amino acids. V lost 2 bases and J lost 2, with 18 bases in between.

The chain is built from TRBV7-9 and TRBJ1-2; tentative D call: TRBD1 (6 bases). CDR3 length equals 14 residues. Trimming stripped 4 bases from V and 2 bases from J, with 11 bases between. Looked up from germline, CDR1 is SEHNR and CDR2 is FQNEAQ (reference sequence). CDR3: CASSSGQTNYGYTF. As DNA, the CDR3 is TGTGCCAGCAGCTCCGGACAGACCAACTATGGCTACACCTTC.

Here the CDR3 DNA reads TGTGCCAGCGCAAATGCACAGGGGACTGAAAAACTGTTTTTT. The encoded protein is CASANAQGTEKLFF. This chain uses TRBV27 with TRBJ1-4; 7 positions match TRBD1. The V segment lost 8 bases and the J segment 7 bases; nucleotides outside the gene matches: 10. This CDR3 has 14 amino acids. From germline, CDR1 is MNHEY and CDR2 SMNVEV (reference sequence).

The rearrangement uses TRBV5-6 and TRBJ1-1; D gene uncertain. This CDR3 has 15 amino acids. The germline gives CDR1 SGHDT, CDR2 YYEEEE. Trimming stripped 3 bases from V and 0 bases from J, with 12 bases between. The CDR3 spells CASSSDGRVNTEAFF. The CDR3 coding sequence is TGTGCCAGCAGCTCAGACGGACGGGTGAACACTGAAGCTTTCTTT.

The chain carries TRBV30 and TRBJ1-2, with TRBD1 identical over 11 bases. CDR3 length: 13 residues. The V and J ends lost 5 bases and 5 bases, in that order; junction bases with no gene match: 4. The germline V gene encodes CDR1 GTSNPN and CDR2 SVGIG (reference sequence). The CDR3 nucleotides read TGTGCCTGGGGGGACAGGGGGACTTATGGCTACACCTTC. Protein sequence: CAWGDRGTYGYTF.

The chain combines TRBV7-2 with TRBJ2-7; TRBD1 matches 10 bases. CDR3 length equals 15 residues. The V gene end was trimmed by 3 bases and the J gene end by 4 bases; junction bases not matched to a gene: 6. Germline V lookup: CDR1 SGHTA, CDR2 FQGNSA. The CDR3 loop reads CASSLMTGGVYEQYF. Written as DNA, the CDR3 is TGTGCCAGCAGCTTGATGACAGGGGGCGTGTACGAGCAGTACTTC. The full variable domain, completed using reference TRBV7-2 and TRBJ2-7, is GAGVSQSPSNKVTEKGKDVELRCDPISGHTALYWYRQSLGQGLEFLIYFQGNSAPDKSGLPSDRFSAERTGGSVSTLTIQRTQQEDSAVYLCASSLMTGGVYEQYFGPGTRLTVT.

The J gene is TRBJ2-5, the V gene TRBV10-3; D unclear. With 4 bases removed from V and 1 base from J, the gap between germline ends came to 7 bases. Germline CDR1 and CDR2: ENHRY and SYGVKD. The CDR3 totals 13 residues. The CDR3 region has the DNA TGTGCCATCAGTGGGACGGGCCAAGAGACCCAGTACTTC. The encoded protein is CAISGTGQETQYF.

The J gene is TRBJ1-2, the V gene TRBV28; 8 nucleotides line up with TRBD1. Trimming removed 2 bases from V and 8 bases from J; junction bases left unmatched: 10. The V gene's germline CDR1 is MDHEN and CDR2 SYDVKM. The CDR3 is 15 amino acids. Written as DNA, the CDR3 is TGTGCCAGCAGTTTAAGGAGCCCAGGGGGCCGGGGCTACACCTTC. This translates into CASSLRSPGGRGYTF.

V usage is TRBV20-1 and J usage is TRBJ1-2, with TRBD1 matching over 9 bases. The CDR3 has 14 amino acids. V dropped 3 bases and J dropped 4; count of bases not matched to a gene: 6. CDR1 DFQATT and CDR2 SNEGSKA come from the germline V gene (reference sequence). The CDR3 sequence: CSASHRGQVYGYTF. The CDR3 nucleotides are TGCAGTGCTAGTCACAGGGGGCAAGTCTATGGCTACACCTTC.

As regards this clone: Other DNA sequences in this specimen translate into the identical CDR3. This chain connects TRBV2 to TRBJ2-7; D remains ambiguous. V dropped 4 bases and J dropped 7 bases, with 5 bases sitting between them. This CDR3 contains 10 residues. Germline V gene sequence: CDR1 SNHLY, CDR2 FYNNEI. CDR3 DNA sequence: TGTGCCAGCAGTGGAAGGGAGCAGTACTTC. Protein product: CASSGREQYF.